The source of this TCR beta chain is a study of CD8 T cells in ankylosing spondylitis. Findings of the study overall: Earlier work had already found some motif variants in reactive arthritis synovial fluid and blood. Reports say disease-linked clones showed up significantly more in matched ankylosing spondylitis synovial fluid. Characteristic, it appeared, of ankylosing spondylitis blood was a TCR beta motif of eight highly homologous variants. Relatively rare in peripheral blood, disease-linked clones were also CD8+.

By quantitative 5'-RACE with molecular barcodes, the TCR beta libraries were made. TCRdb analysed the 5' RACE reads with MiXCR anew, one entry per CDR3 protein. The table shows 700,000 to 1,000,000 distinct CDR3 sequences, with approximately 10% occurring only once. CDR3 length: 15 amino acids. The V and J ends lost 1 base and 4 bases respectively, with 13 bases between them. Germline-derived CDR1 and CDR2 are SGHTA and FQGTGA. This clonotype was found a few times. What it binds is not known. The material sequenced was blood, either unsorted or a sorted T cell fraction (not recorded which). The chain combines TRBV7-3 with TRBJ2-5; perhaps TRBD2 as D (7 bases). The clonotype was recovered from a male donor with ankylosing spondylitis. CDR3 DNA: TGTGCCAGCAGCTTAAGGGGGGGCCTATCAGAGACCCAGTACTTC. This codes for CASSLRGGLSETQYF.